This T cell receptor beta chain derives from a study of blood T cell repertoires in COVID-19. Across the study: Samples of COVID-19 (acute and convalescent) were obtained from the United States, Italy and Spain.

Original analysis: How many nucleated cells were present was estimated from reference gene primer amplification. Some clones are missing from TCRdb's copy, which holds only in-frame ones; the method was immunoSEQ multiplex PCR. The V and J calls and clone size come from that table; D and trimming were worked out from the DNA. The table has fewer than 400,000 clones, around 88% seen once. Trimming took 6 bases from V and 8 from J; bases not matched to a gene: 8. CDR1 and CDR2 from the germline V gene are SNHLY and FYNNEI. The CDR3 runs 14 residues. The chain recombines TRBV2 with TRBJ1-4; 8 nucleotides align to TRBD1. The clonotype comes from a man under 40 with active or convalescent COVID-19. Sequenced input: peripheral blood. DNA of the CDR3: TGTGCCAGCAGCACCGGACAGGGAAACGAAAAACTGTTTTTT. It translates to CASSTGQGNEKLFF.